The present T cell receptor beta chain was sequenced within a study of shared clonotypes between healthy human individuals. A remark on this clone: Its specificity is unknown.

V lost 0 bases and J lost 2, with 7 bases in between. Germline CDR1 reads GTSNPN; CDR2 reads SVGIG (reference sequence). CDR3 length equals 13 residues. Profiling relied on immunoSEQ multiplex PCR, and the TCRdb table lists in-frame clones only, not all of them. The sample shows millions of clones, 85% to 95% of them seen only once. Study findings and constraints: With few donors, the genetic and exposure-history diversity represented was limited. Rarefaction showed that sequencing of sorted subsets was incomplete (despite large depth).

The genes are TRBV30 and TRBJ2-5; D is possibly TRBD2 (5 bases). The source is a man aged 18 to 30 in good health. Some clones in this sample may be carry-over from other donors' samples. The sequenced sample consisted of naive CD4+ T cells from PBMCs. Subset: CD45RA+ positively selected. CDR3 sequence (DNA): TGTGCCTGGAGTGTGGGGAGACAAGAGACCCAGTACTTC. It codes for CAWSVGRQETQYF.